This T cell receptor beta chain was identified during a study of identical twins. TCRdb re-derived calls from the 5' RACE reads in MiXCR, one entry per CDR3 protein. The top ten clones hold 0.8% to 1% of a sample with about 660,000 distinct CDR3 sequences, 8.5% to 9.5% of them seen once. This CDR3 comprises 16 residues. The germline gives CDR1 SGHTA, CDR2 FQGNSA. The V gene lost 5 bases and the J gene lost 2 bases, with 13 bases spanning the gap. This sample also appeared in a second study, on yellow fever vaccine responses in identical twins.

The sample was PBMCs. The chain uses TRBV7-2 and TRBJ2-6, with D uncertain. The sequence derives from a woman aged 18-29 years in good health. The CDR3 protein is CASSPPSFAGANVLTF. For the CDR3, the DNA is TGTGCCAGCAGCCCCCCCAGTTTTGCTGGGGCCAACGTCCTGACTTTC.